The clone carrying this TCR beta chain has a handful of counts. Its specificity is unknown. A clone one base away is much larger, so this may be a read error. This specimen belongs to a study of T cell repertoires in cytomegalovirus infection. Study-wide background: Recently identified HLA-C-restricted CMV epitopes were among the peptides used. Broader study findings: Within the response measured ex vivo, HLA-C-restricted CMV-specific TCR beta clonotypes were dominant.

The CDR3 sequence is 14 residues long. CDR1 is SGHTA, CDR2 FQGNSA, per germline. V was cut by 5 bases and J by 3 bases, with 13 bases left in between. Each CDR3 protein gets one entry after TCRdb re-called the reads with MiXCR. The data show roughly 500,000 distinct CDR3 sequences, more than 30% seen once. The chain couples TRBV7-2 to TRBJ2-5; D uncertain. This TCR was recovered from a human donor in good health (CMV status not recorded). Some clones in this sample may be carry-over from other donors' samples. This specimen consisted of cultured PBMCs, obtained from culture after CMV antigen stimulation. CDR3 nucleotide sequence: TGTGCCAGCAGCCCCGGTCAGGCGGAAGAGACCCAGTACTTC. The encoded protein is CASSPGQAEETQYF.